This note documents a single TCR beta chain sequence. HTBI primers from iRepertoire and Arm-PCR of CDR3 regions yielded the TCR beta libraries. TCRdb redid the calling of the multiplex PCR reads with MiXCR, one entry per CDR3 protein. The table has about 400,000 distinct CDR3 sequences, 15% seen once; the top ten hold about 20%. V lost 8 bases to trimming and J lost 0 bases; unmatched junction nucleotides: 7. The CDR3 totals 16 residues. The V gene's germline CDR1 is SGHAT and CDR2 FQNNGV. Indicated time point: newly diagnosed GD, antithyroid drugs for less than 3 months. Isolated PBMC RNA provided the starting material for the TCR library. Roughly 9 milliliters of peripheral blood were taken and placed in EDTA tubes. This entry comes from a study of regulatory T cells in long-lasting Graves disease.

The sample in question was peripheral blood mononuclear cells (PBMCs), obtained at new diagnosis, from a patient treated with antithyroid drugs. The chain recombines TRBV11-2 with TRBJ2-6; the match to TRBD1 covers 7 bases. This clonotype was sampled from a female donor with Graves disease. CDR3 sequence: CASRDRIYSGANVLTF. The CDR3 DNA sequence: TGTGCCAGCCGGGACAGAATTTACTCTGGGGCCAACGTCCTGACTTTC.